These T cell receptor beta chains were read from a single sample in a study of CD8 T cells in ankylosing spondylitis. TCRdb used MiXCR to reprocess the 5' RACE reads, holding one entry per CDR3 protein. The table lists 200,000 to 300,000 distinct CDR3 sequences, roughly a quarter of them singletons. The sequencing sample was made of blood, either unsorted or a sorted T cell fraction (not recorded which). These receptors all come from a male donor with ankylosing spondylitis or in good health (not recorded which). CDR3s include the opening cysteine and the closing phenylalanine or tryptophan. A D gene is named only where the DNA matches it firmly. For some rows the clone size is stated as once, few or many, or as a class when expanded; others skip it.

len	j_gene	abundance	v_gene	d_gene	CDR3aa	CDR3nt
12	TRBJ2-1	.	TRBV20-1	TRBD1	CSAMTGTGEQFF	TGCAGTGCTATGACCGGGACAGGGGAGCAGTTCTTC
15	TRBJ2-6	.	TRBV12-3/TRBV12-4	.	CASSLGGLGANVLTF	TGTGCCAGCAGTTTAGGAGGGCTTGGGGCCAACGTCCTGACTTTC
14	TRBJ1-3	many	TRBV12-3/TRBV12-4	TRBD1	CATRQGPSGNTIYF	TGTGCCACCCGACAGGGTCCCTCTGGAAACACCATATATTTT
15	TRBJ2-3	few	TRBV7-6	TRBD1	CASSPTGGSTDTQYF	TGTGCCAGCAGCCCGACAGGGGGGTCCACAGATACGCAGTATTTT
15	TRBJ2-7	.	TRBV10-2	.	CASSEFRRALYEQYF	TGCGCCAGCAGTGAGTTTAGGCGGGCCCTCTACGAGCAGTACTTC
18	TRBJ2-1	few	TRBV18	TRBD2	CASSPSWRVAGIYNEQFF	TGTGCCAGCTCACCTTCCTGGAGGGTAGCGGGGATCTACAATGAGCAGTTCTTC
15	TRBJ2-5	few	TRBV7-9	TRBD1	CASSSQPGQGETQYF	TGTGCCAGCAGCTCCCAGCCGGGACAGGGTGAGACCCAGTACTTC
13	TRBJ2-5	.	TRBV12-3/TRBV12-4	.	CASSLLPEETQYF	TGTGCCAGCAGCCTCCTACCTGAAGAGACCCAGTACTTC
14	TRBJ2-7	.	TRBV20-1	TRBD1	CSARGDSQGYEQYF	TGCAGTGCTAGAGGGGACAGTCAGGGCTACGAGCAGTACTTC
14	TRBJ1-2	.	TRBV12-3/TRBV12-4	.	CASSLAGGYYGYTF	TGTGCCAGCAGTTTAGCTGGGGGCTACTATGGCTACACCTTC
12	TRBJ2-7	.	TRBV29-1	.	CSVESGAHEQYF	TGCAGCGTTGAATCGGGGGCCCACGAGCAGTACTTC
12	TRBJ2-2	few	TRBV10-3	.	CAIAQNTGELFF	TGTGCCATCGCCCAGAACACCGGGGAGCTGTTTTTT
13	TRBJ2-5	many	TRBV10-3	.	CANSPGQQETQYF	TGTGCCAACTCGCCCGGTCAGCAAGAGACCCAGTACTTC
16	TRBJ2-3	few	TRBV20-1	TRBD2	CSARDPRTSLTDTQYF	TGCAGTGCTAGAGATCCCAGGACTAGCCTCACAGATACGCAGTATTTT
14	TRBJ2-3	.	TRBV6-4	TRBD1	CASRRDRAADTQYF	TGTGCCAGCAGGAGGGACAGGGCAGCAGATACGCAGTATTTT
14	TRBJ2-5	.	TRBV2	.	CASRDTRGQETQYF	TGTGCCAGCAGGGATACCCGGGGCCAAGAGACCCAGTACTTC
16	TRBJ2-3	.	TRBV7-2	.	CASSLAGYLGADTQYF	TGTGCCAGCAGCTTAGCGGGGTACCTTGGTGCAGATACGCAGTATTTT
15	TRBJ1-5	many	TRBV7-9	.	CASSPSGGLGQPQHF	TGTGCCAGCAGCCCCTCGGGGGGCTTAGGCCAGCCCCAGCATTTT
11	TRBJ2-7	many	TRBV7-2	.	CASSSHEEQYF	TGTGCCAGCAGCTCGCATGAGGAGCAGTACTTC
15	TRBJ2-2	few	TRBV6-1	.	CASTQGGSDTGELFF	TGTGCCAGCACCCAGGGGGGTTCGGACACCGGGGAGCTGTTTTTT
20	TRBJ2-6	many	TRBV11-1	TRBD1	CASSRPKTGTGNSGANVLTF	TGTGCCAGCAGCCGACCGAAAACCGGGACAGGAAACTCTGGGGCCAACGTCCTGACTTTC
14	TRBJ2-1	.	TRBV2	.	CASSGGTHYNEQFF	TGTGCCAGCAGTGGGGGGACTCACTACAATGAGCAGTTCTTC
14	TRBJ2-3	many	TRBV7-8	.	CASSLGLWGDTQYF	TGTGCCAGCAGCTTAGGCCTTTGGGGAGATACGCAGTATTTT
15	TRBJ2-3	few	TRBV5-1	TRBD1	CASSLVGGATDTQYF	TGCGCCAGCAGCTTGGTAGGGGGCGCGACAGATACGCAGTATTTT
12	TRBJ2-4	.	TRBV2	.	CASSGTPTAEGF	TGTGCCAGCAGTGGGACCCCTACGGCGGAGGGCTTC
12	TRBJ2-5	many	TRBV29-1	.	CSVRGDRETQYF	TGCAGCGTACGGGGTGACCGGGAGACCCAGTACTTC
13	TRBJ2-1	few	TRBV3-1	.	CASSAGRAVEQFF	TGTGCCAGCAGCGCGGGAAGGGCCGTTGAGCAGTTCTTC
14	TRBJ2-3	many	TRBV12-3/TRBV12-4	.	CASSDPLKADTQYF	TGTGCCAGCAGCGATCCCCTTAAGGCAGATACGCAGTATTTT
15	TRBJ2-3	.	TRBV12-3/TRBV12-4	TRBD2	CASNTSGGVTDTQYF	TGTGCCAGCAACACTAGCGGGGGGGTCACAGATACGCAGTATTTT
15	TRBJ2-5	few	TRBV5-5	TRBD2	CASRPGLAGTETQYF	TGTGCCAGCAGGCCGGGACTAGCGGGAACAGAGACCCAGTACTTC
11	TRBJ2-1	many	TRBV12-3/TRBV12-4	.	CASRGEGEQFF	TGTGCCAGCCGAGGAGAAGGGGAGCAGTTCTTC
16	TRBJ1-1	few	TRBV10-3	.	CAISETGRGLGTEAFF	TGTGCCATCAGTGAGACGGGGCGGGGGCTCGGGACTGAAGCTTTCTTT
12	TRBJ2-1	many	TRBV20-1	.	CSAREIADEQFF	TGCAGTGCTAGAGAAATCGCGGATGAGCAGTTCTTC
14	TRBJ2-3	many	TRBV12-3/TRBV12-4	TRBD2	CASSWTSVADTQYF	TGTGCCAGCAGTTGGACTAGCGTCGCAGATACGCAGTATTTT
15	TRBJ2-1	few	TRBV15	.	CATSRDVRSYNEQFF	TGTGCCACCAGCAGGGACGTCCGCTCCTACAATGAGCAGTTCTTC
15	TRBJ2-6	.	TRBV12-3/TRBV12-4	.	CASSNSGTGANVLTF	TGTGCCAGCAGTAACAGTGGGACTGGGGCCAACGTCCTGACTTTC
16	TRBJ2-1	many	TRBV20-1	TRBD2	CSARTSGRNRDNEQFF	TGCAGTGCTAGGACTAGCGGGCGCAACCGGGACAATGAGCAGTTCTTC
16	TRBJ2-7	.	TRBV25-1	.	CASSESEGAQDYEQYF	TGTGCCAGCAGTGAATCGGAGGGGGCCCAGGACTACGAGCAGTACTTC
14	TRBJ1-2	.	TRBV12-3/TRBV12-4	TRBD1	CASQTQGAIAGYTF	TGTGCCAGCCAAACACAGGGGGCAATCGCTGGCTACACCTTC
17	TRBJ2-2	many	TRBV4-1	.	CASSQGRAFANTGELFF	TGCGCCAGCAGCCAAGGGAGGGCCTTCGCGAACACCGGGGAGCTGTTTTTT
13	TRBJ1-1	.	TRBV20-1	.	CSAREGEVPEAFF	TGCAGTGCTAGAGAGGGGGAAGTCCCTGAAGCTTTCTTT
16	TRBJ2-3	.	TRBV6-1	TRBD2	CASSPLAGRTTDTQYF	TGTGCCAGCAGTCCCTTAGCGGGGAGGACCACAGATACGCAGTATTTT
14	TRBJ2-1	many	TRBV12-3/TRBV12-4	.	CASSFGGQDNEQFF	TGTGCCAGCAGTTTTGGGGGACAAGACAATGAGCAGTTCTTC
14	TRBJ1-1	many	TRBV12-3/TRBV12-4	.	CASSLGTMNTEAFF	TGTGCCAGCAGTTTAGGGACTATGAACACTGAAGCTTTCTTT
14	TRBJ1-1	.	TRBV20-1	.	CSARVAGYNTEAFF	TGCAGTGCTAGAGTAGCAGGTTACAACACTGAAGCTTTCTTT
11	TRBJ1-1	many	TRBV20-1	.	CSAHPNTEAFF	TGCAGTGCCCACCCAAACACTGAAGCTTTCTTT
11	TRBJ1-2	.	TRBV20-1	.	CSALGWHGYTF	TGCAGTGCTTTGGGATGGCATGGCTACACCTTC
15	TRBJ1-1	.	TRBV20-1	.	CSARDLGWTVTEAFF	TGCAGTGCTAGAGATCTAGGTTGGACGGTTACTGAAGCTTTCTTT
14	TRBJ2-1	many	TRBV20-1	TRBD2	CSALAGGPHSEQFF	TGCAGTGCCTTAGCGGGGGGGCCTCATAGTGAGCAGTTCTTC
11	TRBJ2-1	many	TRBV20-1	.	CSVSQGLEQFF	TGCAGTGTCAGCCAGGGCCTTGAGCAGTTCTTC
13	TRBJ2-2	few	TRBV20-1	.	CSASWGNTGELFF	TGCAGTGCTAGTTGGGGGAACACCGGGGAGCTGTTTTTT